Below, 20 T cell receptor beta chains from the same sample are listed, as sequenced in a study of tumor-infiltrating lymphocytes in primary liver carcinoma. TCR beta cDNA was made from 500 ng total RNA with a constant-region primer. The TCR beta library was amplified through three nested multiplex PCR rounds in a modified ARM-PCR procedure. Use of TRBV1-TRBV30 forward primers with a C-beta reverse primer characterized the first two PCR rounds, which lasted around 9 cycles each. TCRdb passed the multiplex PCR reads through MiXCR, listing each CDR3 protein once. The data contain 50,000 or so distinct CDR3 sequences, about 77% of them singletons. Bulk tissue was left unsorted, and RNA and DNA were co-extracted from 20-30 mg of it. The sequenced material came from liver tumor tissue from sampling region 5. Subset meaning: tumor region T5, tumor centre. Source of these receptors: a middle-aged man with primary liver carcinoma and hepatitis B virus infection.

This clonotype was picked up one time. Since no conserved phenylalanine or tryptophan closes the CDR3, a read error is the likely cause. The chain links TRBV11-2 to TRBJ2-5; 8 bases are shared with TRBD2. The CDR3 sequence is 17 residues long. The germline V gene encodes CDR1 SGHAT and CDR2 FQNNGV. The CDR3 here is CASSLRLACDSSETQYS. CDR3 nucleotide sequence: TGTGCCAGTAGCTTAAGACTAGCGTGTGACTCGAGCGAGACCCAGTACTCC.

In regard to this clonotype: Germline is not matched at one junction end, which may reflect a read error. The chain has TRBV6-1 and TRBJ2-7; no reliable D call. The CDR3 sequence is 11 residues long. The germline gives CDR1 MNHNS, CDR2 SASEGT. CDR3 sequence reads: CASSDCYEQYF. The CDR3 nucleotides read TGTGCCAGCAGTGACTGCTACGAGCAATACTTC.

This clonotype occurred a few times. One end of the junction is discordant with germline, which a read error may explain. This chain connects TRBV11-2 to TRBJ2-7; no reliable D call. Germline V gene data show CDR1 as SGHAT and CDR2 as FQNNGV. This CDR3 has 14 amino acids. In nucleotides, the CDR3 is TGTCCCAGCAGCTCTAACGGAAACTCCTACGAGCAGTACTTC. It translates to CPSSSNGNSYEQYF.

The rearrangement links TRBV29-1 to TRBJ2-5; TRBD2 matches 10 bases. Germline-derived CDR1 and CDR2 are SQVTM and ANQGSEA. V lost 8 bases and J lost 7; bases outside the gene matches: 16. The CDR3 covers 15 residues. The CDR3 loop reads CSIPLLAGRGGTQYF. As DNA, the CDR3 is TGCAGCATTCCCTTACTAGCGGGAAGGGGAGGGACCCAGTACTTC.

In regard to this clonotype: The junction and the germline gene differ at one end; a read error may be behind it. CDR3 DNA sequence: TGTGCCACCAGTTCACGAGGGGTTGACTATGGCTACACCTTC. Amino acids: CATSSRGVDYGYTF. The rearrangement joins TRBV6-6 to TRBJ1-2, with D possibly TRBD1 on 5 matching bases. CDR3 length: 14 residues. In germline, CDR1 is MNHNY, CDR2 SVGAGI (reference sequence).

Note on this clonotype: This CDR3 is missing its conserved last phenylalanine or tryptophan, likely due to a read error. CDR3 in amino acids: CASSETGGIYNEQFI. The CDR3 nucleotides are TGTGCCAGCAGTGAGACAGGGGGTATTTACAATGAGCAGTTCATC. This rearrangement joins TRBV6-1 to TRBJ2-1, with TRBD1 matching 9 bases. Trimming cost V 3 bases and J 4 bases; bases outside gene matches: 4. The CDR3 runs to 15 residues. Per germline, CDR1 MNHNS and CDR2 SASEGT.

The chain joins TRBV11-2 to TRBJ2-7; TRBD1 matches 9 bases. This CDR3 has 15 residues. Per the germline V gene, CDR1 is SGHAT and CDR2 is FQNNGV. In DNA form, the CDR3 reads TGTCCCGGCAGCTTACGATGGACAGGGGAAAAAGAGCAGTACTTC. Translated, it gives CPGSLRWTGEKEQYF.

This clonotype was detected a few times. This may come from a read error, since a much larger clone is one base off. CDR3 sequence: CARSMAGGQETQYF. In DNA, the CDR3 is TGTGCCCGGAGTATGGCAGGGGGCCAAGAGACCCAGTACTTC. This chain connects TRBV30 to TRBJ2-5; 7 bases are a match to TRBD1. Germline V gene sequence: CDR1 GTSNPN, CDR2 SVGIG (reference sequence). CDR3 length: 14 amino acids. Full variable domain (missing parts from reference TRBV30 and TRBJ2-5): SQTIHQWPATLVQPVGSPLSLECTVEGTSNPNLYWYRQAAGRGLQLLFYSVGIGQISSEVPQNLSASRPQDRQFILSSKKLLLSDSGFYLCARSMAGGQETQYFGPGTRLLVL.

The rearrangement uses TRBV12-3 or TRBV12-4 and TRBJ1-1, with D maybe TRBD1 (6 bases). V lost 9 bases, J lost 14 bases, and 22 bases lay in between. This CDR3 has 12 residues. The CDR3 loop reads CARSEQGVRAFF. CDR3 DNA: TGTGCCAGAAGTGAACAGGGTGTGCGGGCCTTCTTT.

A note on this clonotype: One end of the junction is discordant with germline, which a read error may explain. This chain links TRBV28 with TRBJ1-5; unclear D gene. The CDR3 loop spans 15 amino acids. Germline V gene sequence: CDR1 MDHEN, CDR2 SYDVKM. In DNA, the CDR3 is TGTGTCAGCAGTCCCCCAGGACTTAGCAATCAGCTCCAGCATTTT. It translates to CVSSPPGLSNQLQHF. The variable domain in full, with the rest retrieved from reference TRBV28 and TRBJ1-5, is DVKVTQSSRYLVKRTGEKVFLECVQDMDHENMFWYRQDPGLGLRLIYFSYDVKMKEKGDIPEGYSVSREKKERFSLILESASTNQTSMYLCVSSPPGLSNQLQHFGDGTRLSIL.

With respect to this clonotype: One base away lies a much larger clone, so this may be a sequencing read error. The genes are TRBV11-1 and TRBJ2-5, with D possibly being TRBD1 or TRBD2 (5 bases each). Germline loops: CDR1 SGHAT, CDR2 FQDESV (reference sequence). CDR3 length: 12 residues. V was cut by 2 bases and J by 8 bases, with 9 bases left in between. CDR3 protein: CASSLQGDTQYF. CDR3 nucleotides: TGTGCCAGCAGCTTACAGGGAGATACCCAGTACTTC.

This clonotype was picked up a small number of times. The chain links TRBV11-2 to TRBJ1-6, with 9 bases fitting TRBD1. V shed 8 bases and J 10 bases; nucleotides not matched to a gene: 6. Germline CDR1 is SGHAT and CDR2 is FQNNGV. The CDR3 spans 13 residues. The CDR3 DNA follows: TGTGCCAGCTTACACAGGGGGCTCTCACCCCTCCACTTT. It yields the protein CASLHRGLSPLHF.

In regard to this clonotype: A read error may explain this, as a much larger clone is one base away. The genes are TRBV19 and TRBJ1-5; D remains ambiguous. The CDR3 extends over 15 amino acids. Trimming removed 7 bases from V and 2 bases from J, with 15 bases in between. Germline CDR1 LNHDA, CDR2 SQIVND (reference sequence). CDR3 nucleotide sequence: TGTGCCAGTAATTTGTCAAAGCTCGGCAATCAGCCCCAGCATTTT. Protein sequence: CASNLSKLGNQPQHF.

The chain combines TRBV6-5 with TRBJ2-7; D may match TRBD1 or TRBD2 (7 bases each). The germline gives CDR1 MNHEY, CDR2 SVGAGI. This CDR3 has 16 residues. The DNA for the CDR3 is TGTTCCTGCAGGGGGGGTGCTAGTGGGGATACCTACGAGCAGTACTTC. Protein: CSCRGGASGDTYEQYF.

For this clonotype: The missing conserved phenylalanine or tryptophan at the end of this CDR3 makes a read error likely. Because the CDR3's place on the DNA is in doubt, the DNA is left out and the CDR3 is given as listed by TCRdb. The V call is TRBV7-8, the J call TRBJ2-5; TRBD2 was called by the table and not checked on the DNA. The CDR3 is 13 amino acids long, termini counted. Looked up from germline, CDR1 is SGHVS and CDR2 is FQNEAQ. Here the CDR3 reads CASTLGGVETLYS.

The chain combines TRBV6-5 with TRBJ2-3, with a tentative D call TRBD2 (6 bases). Trimming shortened V by 4 bases and J by 14 bases, and 22 bases separated the two germline ends. This CDR3 is 14 amino acids long. CDR1 MNHEY and CDR2 SVGAGI come from the germline V gene. The CDR3 bases are TGTGCCAGCAGTTCCTTCAGGGACTCCGTGAGGCTGTATTTT. It encodes CASSSFRDSVRLYF.

As regards this clonotype: As the CDR3 is not closed by the conserved phenylalanine or tryptophan, this likely results from a read error. The chain carries TRBV4-3 and TRBJ1-5; a possible D gene is TRBD1 (5 bases). Trimming pared 3 bases from V and 7 bases from J, leaving 10 bases between. The CDR3 covers 13 residues. The germline gives CDR1 LGHNA, CDR2 YSLEER. The CDR3 loop is CASSQFREQPQHP. For the CDR3, the DNA is TGCGCCAGCAGCCAGTTCAGGGAGCAGCCCCAGCATCCT.

Notes on this clonotype: A read error may account for a junction end that differs from germline. The chain employs TRBV11-1 and TRBJ2-1, with D perhaps TRBD1 or TRBD2 (5 bases each). The CDR3 extends over 16 amino acids. Germline CDR1 is SGHAT and CDR2 is FQDESV (reference sequence). The DNA of the CDR3 is TGTGCCAGCAGCCCCAGGGTGGCGGACTCCTACAGTGAGAAGTTCTTC. Its protein is CASSPRVADSYSEKFF.

In DNA form, the CDR3 reads TGCGCCGGAAGCCAAGATCGGGCTAGCGGCTACGAGCAGTACTTC. Translation: CAGSQDRASGYEQYF. The rearrangement joins TRBV4-3 to TRBJ2-7; 7 nucleotides match TRBD2. The CDR3 extends over 15 amino acids. The junction had 16 bases not matched to a gene; V was cut back by 11 bases and J by 3 bases. Germline loops: CDR1 LGHNA, CDR2 YSLEER.

Only a few counts were recorded for this clonotype. At one of its ends the junction is not consistent with the germline gene, which may arise from a read error. CDR3 bases: TGTAGCGTTGAAAAAAGTGACGAGCAGTACTTC. Amino acid sequence: CSVEKSDEQYF. This chain joins TRBV29-1 and TRBJ2-7; TRBD2 is a possible D gene (5 bases). Germline CDR1 and CDR2: SQVTM and ANQGSEA. The CDR3 is made up of 11 amino acids.